What follows are 13 T cell receptor beta chains derived from one specimen sequenced in a study of cytomegalovirus exposure and HLA in healthy donors. The PCR employed 60 Vbeta primers together with 13 Jbeta primers. Profiled with immunoSEQ multiplex PCR; TCRdb holds only in-frame clones, not every one. The top ten hold just over 2.5% of the sample, which has 100,000 to 150,000 clones, around three quarters seen once. The sample consisted of PBMCs. These receptors were obtained from a man aged 30-40 years in good health and CMV-seronegative.

Here the CDR3 reads CASSFQGQASYEQYF. The CDR3 DNA reads as TGTGCCAGCAGCTTCCAGGGACAGGCCTCCTACGAGCAGTACTTC. This chain uses TRBV5-4 with TRBJ2-7, with 8 positions matching TRBD1. The CDR3 covers 15 residues. Germline CDR1 reads SGHNT; CDR2 reads YYREEE (reference sequence). The ends lost 2 bases at V and 0 bases at J; junction bases unmatched: 4.

The chain employs TRBV6-4 and TRBJ2-1; the D gene is possibly TRBD2 (5 bases). V lost 2 bases, J lost 1 base, and 12 bases lay in between. Germline V lookup: CDR1 MRHNA, CDR2 SNTAGT. This CDR3 has 16 amino acids. CDR3 nucleotides: TGTGCCAGCAGTGACATGGCTAGCATATCCTACAATGAGCAGTTCTTC. As protein: CASSDMASISYNEQFF.

This chain links TRBV7-9 with TRBJ1-1; a weak D match, TRBD1 (5 bases). Germline V gene data show CDR1 as SEHNR and CDR2 as FQNEAQ (reference sequence). This CDR3 is 12 amino acids long. Trimming left V 2 bases short and J 9 bases short, with 10 bases between. The CDR3 spells CASSLSGGKAFF. The CDR3 DNA reads as TGTGCCAGCAGCTTAAGCGGGGGGAAAGCTTTCTTT.

V gene TRBV6-1 combines with J gene TRBJ1-2; D unclear. Trimming shortened V by 2 bases and J by 5 bases, and 6 bases separated the two germline ends. The CDR3 runs to 12 residues. Germline-derived CDR1 and CDR2 are MNHNS and SASEGT. The CDR3 spells CASSEPGYGYTF. In DNA, the CDR3 is TGTGCCAGCAGTGAACCGGGGTATGGCTACACCTTC.

This CDR3 is CASGLGLAGSTDTQYF. The DNA for the CDR3 is TGTGCTAGTGGTTTGGGACTAGCGGGATCCACAGATACGCAGTATTTT. The chain is built from TRBV12-5 and TRBJ2-3; TRBD2 matches 11 bases. From germline, CDR1 is LGHNT and CDR2 FRNRAP. The V gene end was trimmed by 1 base and the J gene end by 2 bases; junction bases not matched to a gene: 2. The CDR3 is 16 amino acids.

The chain has TRBV6-4 and TRBJ2-2, with 12 bases aligning to TRBD2. This CDR3 comprises 16 residues. V dropped 3 bases and J dropped 7; count of bases not matched to a gene: 6. Looked up from germline, CDR1 is MRHNA and CDR2 is SNTAGT. CDR3 sequence: CASSELAGGPDGELFF. The CDR3 region has the DNA TGTGCCAGCAGTGAGCTAGCGGGAGGGCCGGACGGGGAGCTGTTTTTT.

The V and J genes are TRBV6-5 and TRBJ2-7, with 9 bases matching TRBD2. V was pared by 7 bases and J by 3 bases, with 7 bases of the junction left unmatched. The CDR3 runs to 14 residues. CDR1 and CDR2 (germline): MNHEY, SVGAGI. The CDR3: CASKPLAGGYEQYF. The DNA for the CDR3 is TGTGCCAGCAAGCCACTAGCGGGTGGCTACGAGCAGTACTTC.

This chain joins TRBV19 and TRBJ2-7; 12 positions agree with TRBD2. Germline assignment: CDR1 LNHDA and CDR2 SQIVND (reference sequence). The CDR3 spans 15 residues. V trimming: 8 bases; J trimming: 2 bases; junction bases outside the gene matches: 7. The CDR3 region is CASAKLAGGPYEQYF. As DNA, the CDR3 is TGTGCCAGTGCAAAACTAGCGGGAGGACCCTACGAGCAGTACTTC.

V gene TRBV5-1 combines with J gene TRBJ1-1, with a weak D call TRBD1 (5 bases). Germline-derived CDR1 and CDR2 are SGHRS and YFSETQ. Between the trimmed V and J ends, which lost 1 base and 1 base, there was a span of 11 bases. This CDR3 is 15 amino acids long. The DNA of the CDR3 is TGCGCCAGCAGCTTGTCAGGGATGGGGAACACTGAAGCTTTCTTT. As protein: CASSLSGMGNTEAFF. The variable domain in full, with the rest retrieved from reference TRBV5-1 and TRBJ1-1, is KAGVTQTPRYLIKTRGQQVTLSCSPISGHRSVSWYQQTPGQGLQFLFEYFSETQRNKGNFPGRFSGRQFSNSRSEMNVSTLELGDSALYLCASSLSGMGNTEAFFGQGTRLTVV.

The CDR3 loop is CASGRGLAGDTQYF. CDR3 DNA: TGTGCCAGCGGCCGGGGACTAGCGGGAGATACGCAGTATTTT. The chain couples TRBV7-3 to TRBJ2-3; the match to TRBD2 covers 12 bases. CDR3 length equals 14 residues. V dropped 8 bases and J dropped 5; count of bases not matched to a gene: 5. The V gene's germline CDR1 is SGHTA and CDR2 FQGTGA.

This chain links TRBV4-1 with TRBJ2-1; TRBD1 matches 8 bases. CDR3 size: 16 residues. The V gene end was trimmed by 3 bases and the J gene end by 12 bases; junction bases not matched to a gene: 16. Looked up from germline, CDR1 is MGHRA and CDR2 is YSYEKL. CDR3 protein: CASSQPRQGPRIGQFF. Written as DNA, the CDR3 is TGCGCCAGCAGCCAGCCTCGACAGGGGCCCCGGATTGGGCAGTTCTTC.

The chain is built from TRBV18 and TRBJ2-7; perhaps TRBD2 as D (6 bases). The V end was cut by 1 base, the J end by 5 bases, with 12 bases between. Germline V gene data show CDR1 as KGHSH and CDR2 as LQKENI. This CDR3 contains 14 residues. The CDR3 spells CASSPQTTSHEQYF. The DNA for the CDR3 is TGTGCCAGCTCACCACAGACTACTAGCCACGAGCAGTACTTC.

The rearrangement links TRBV4-3 to TRBJ1-1, with 7 bases fitting TRBD1. From germline, CDR1 is LGHNA and CDR2 YSLEER. V lost 3 bases to trimming and J lost 3 bases; unmatched junction nucleotides: 4. This CDR3 contains 14 residues. CDR3 DNA sequence: TGCGCCAGCAGCCAGATAACAGGGGACACTGAAGCTTTCTTT. It yields the protein CASSQITGDTEAFF.